This TCR beta chain was recorded in a study of blood T cell repertoires in COVID-19. Study-wide background: Sources were T cells, B-cell-depleted T cells, or PBMCs; the material itself was cDNA or gDNA.

In the original workflow: Reference gene primer amplification in the assay estimated nucleated cell counts. Produced via immunoSEQ multiplex PCR; TCRdb's table is partial and in-frame only. The V and J calls and clone size come from that table; D and trimming were worked out from the DNA. Of nearly 100,000 clones listed, around 88% are singletons. Germline V lookup: CDR1 MNHEY, CDR2 SMNVEV (reference sequence). CDR3 length: 13 residues. The ends were cut back, 4 bases at V and 4 bases at J, with 7 bases in the middle. This chain joins TRBV27 and TRBJ1-4; the D is unclear. This clonotype originated in an elderly man with acute or convalescent COVID-19. The sample was peripheral blood. The DNA for the CDR3 is TGTGCCAGCAGTTACCGCGGTAATGAAAAACTGTTTTTT. Translating it yields CASSYRGNEKLFF. The variable domain in full, with the rest retrieved from reference TRBV27 and TRBJ1-4, is EAQVTQNPRYLITVTGKKLTVTCSQNMNHEYMSWYRQDPGLGLRQIYYSMNVEVTDKGDVPEGYKVSRKEKRNFPLILESPSPNQTSLYFCASSYRGNEKLFFGSGTQLSVL.